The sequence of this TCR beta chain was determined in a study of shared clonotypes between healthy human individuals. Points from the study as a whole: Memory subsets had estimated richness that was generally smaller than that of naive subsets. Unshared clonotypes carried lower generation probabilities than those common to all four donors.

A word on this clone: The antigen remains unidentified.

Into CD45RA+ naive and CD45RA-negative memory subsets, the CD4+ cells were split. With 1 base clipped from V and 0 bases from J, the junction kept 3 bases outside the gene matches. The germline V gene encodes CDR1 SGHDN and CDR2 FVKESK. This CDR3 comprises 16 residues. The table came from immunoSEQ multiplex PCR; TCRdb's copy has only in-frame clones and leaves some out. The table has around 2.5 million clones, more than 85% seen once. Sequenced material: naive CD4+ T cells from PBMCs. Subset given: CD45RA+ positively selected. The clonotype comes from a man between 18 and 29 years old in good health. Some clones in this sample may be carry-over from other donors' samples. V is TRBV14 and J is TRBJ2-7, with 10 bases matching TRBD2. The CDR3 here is CASSQVSSGSSYEQYF. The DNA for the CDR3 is TGTGCCAGCAGCCAAGTTTCTAGCGGGAGCTCCTACGAGCAGTACTTC.